The present T cell receptor (beta chain) was sequenced within a study of T cells in Graves' hyperthyroidism and ophthalmopathy. Study background: Before treatment of any kind, peripheral blood was taken at initial diagnosis.

Patients between 18 and 65 years old had hyperthyroidism, newly diagnosed and lasting under 2 months. This CDR3 comprises 15 residues. The V end lost 3 bases, the J end lost 0 bases, and 10 bases lay between the germline ends. In germline, CDR1 is MNHNS, CDR2 SASEGT. The TCR beta CDR3 regions underwent amplification using RNA transcripts as the source. TCR CDR3 underwent first-round RT-PCR with the HTBI primer set. TCRdb used MiXCR to reprocess the multiplex PCR reads, holding one entry per CDR3 protein. Among approximately 410,000 distinct CDR3 sequences listed, approximately 14% were seen once. Notes on the study in general: Prediction of ophthalmopathy progression came a median around 6.1 months pre-onset.

Many counts were recorded for this clonotype. Its antigen is as yet unknown. The sample was blood. This TCR was recovered from a woman in her late teens or twenties with Graves' hyperthyroidism. The chain employs TRBV6-1 and TRBJ2-3; D is unresolved. The CDR3 loop reads CASSDVGSSTDTQYF. CDR3 coding DNA: TGTGCCAGCAGTGATGTCGGTTCTAGCACAGATACGCAGTATTTT.